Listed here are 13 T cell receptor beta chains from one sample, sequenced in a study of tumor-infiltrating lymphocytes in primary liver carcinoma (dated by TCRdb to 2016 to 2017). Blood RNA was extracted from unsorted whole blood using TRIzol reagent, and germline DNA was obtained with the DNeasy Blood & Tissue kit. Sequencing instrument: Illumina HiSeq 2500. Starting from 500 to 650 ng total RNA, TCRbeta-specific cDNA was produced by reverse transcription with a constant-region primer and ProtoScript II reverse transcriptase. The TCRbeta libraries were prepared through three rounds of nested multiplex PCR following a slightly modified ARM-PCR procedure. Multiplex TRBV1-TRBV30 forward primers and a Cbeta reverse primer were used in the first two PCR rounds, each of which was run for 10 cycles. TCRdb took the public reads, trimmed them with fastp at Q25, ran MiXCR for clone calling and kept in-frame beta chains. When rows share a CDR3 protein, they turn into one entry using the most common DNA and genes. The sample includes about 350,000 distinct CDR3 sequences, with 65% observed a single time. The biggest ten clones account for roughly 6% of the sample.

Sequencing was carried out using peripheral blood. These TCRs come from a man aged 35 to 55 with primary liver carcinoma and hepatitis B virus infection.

This CDR3 is CAIPRGGGPGQYF. CDR3 bases: TGTGCCATCCCCCGAGGGGGAGGGCCTGGGCAGTACTTC. V is TRBV6-2 or TRBV6-3 and J is TRBJ2-7, with D perhaps matching TRBD2 (7 bases). There are 13 residues in the CDR3. Germline-derived CDR1 and CDR2 are MNHEY and SVGEGT. V dropped 10 bases and J dropped 9 bases, with 22 bases sitting between them.

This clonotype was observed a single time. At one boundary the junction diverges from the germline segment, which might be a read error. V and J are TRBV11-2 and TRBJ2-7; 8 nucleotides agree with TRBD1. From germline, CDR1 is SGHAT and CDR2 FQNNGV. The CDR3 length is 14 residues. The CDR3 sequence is CASSSLTGDYEQYF. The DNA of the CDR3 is TGTGCGAGCAGCTCTCTGACAGGGGACTACGAGCAGTACTTC.

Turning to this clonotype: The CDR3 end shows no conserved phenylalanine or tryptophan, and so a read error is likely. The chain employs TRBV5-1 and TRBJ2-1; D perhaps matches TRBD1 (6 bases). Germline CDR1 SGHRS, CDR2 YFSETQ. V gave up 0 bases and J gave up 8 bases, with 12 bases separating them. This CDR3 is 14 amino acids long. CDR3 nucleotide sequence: TGCGCCAGCAGCTTGGAACAGGGTGAAGATGAGCAGTTCCTC. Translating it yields CASSLEQGEDEQFL.

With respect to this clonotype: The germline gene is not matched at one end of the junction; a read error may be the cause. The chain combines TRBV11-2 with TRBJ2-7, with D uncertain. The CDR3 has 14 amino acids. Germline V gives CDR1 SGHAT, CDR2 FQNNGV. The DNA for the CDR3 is TGCGCCAGCAGCCCCCGGGCAGACAACTACGAGCAGTACTTC. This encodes CASSPRADNYEQYF.

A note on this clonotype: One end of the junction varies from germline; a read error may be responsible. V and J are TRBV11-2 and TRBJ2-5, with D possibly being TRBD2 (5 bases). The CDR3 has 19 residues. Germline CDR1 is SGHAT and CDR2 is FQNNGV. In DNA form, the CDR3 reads TGTGCCAGCAGTAGAATACCTCCCGGATTCTGGGATAAGGGAGAGATCCAGTATTTC. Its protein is CASSRIPPGFWDKGEIQYF. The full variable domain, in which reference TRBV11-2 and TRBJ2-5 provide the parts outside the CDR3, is EAGVAQSPRYKIIEKRQSVAFWCNPISGHATLYWYQQILGQGPKLLIQFQNNGVVDDSQLPKDRFSAERLKGVDSTLKIQPAKLEDSAVYLCASSRIPPGFWDKGEIQYFGPGTRLLVL.

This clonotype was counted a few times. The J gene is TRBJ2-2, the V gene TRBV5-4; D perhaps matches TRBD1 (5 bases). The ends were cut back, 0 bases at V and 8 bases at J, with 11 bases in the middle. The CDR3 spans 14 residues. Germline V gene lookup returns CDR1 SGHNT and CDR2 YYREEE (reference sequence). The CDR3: CASSLVQGGGELFF. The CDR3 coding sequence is TGTGCCAGCAGCTTGGTGCAGGGTGGGGGGGAGCTGTTTTTT.

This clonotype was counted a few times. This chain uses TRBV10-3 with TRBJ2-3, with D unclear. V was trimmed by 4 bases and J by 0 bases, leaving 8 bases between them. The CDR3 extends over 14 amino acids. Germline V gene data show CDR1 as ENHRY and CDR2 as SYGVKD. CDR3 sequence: CAISVGISTDTQYF. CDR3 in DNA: TGTGCCATCAGTGTAGGCATTAGCACAGATACGCAGTATTTT.

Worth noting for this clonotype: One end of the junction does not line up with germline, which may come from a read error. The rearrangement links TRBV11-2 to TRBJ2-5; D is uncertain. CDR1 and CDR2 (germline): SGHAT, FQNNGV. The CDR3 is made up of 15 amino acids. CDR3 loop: CASSLHPNYQETQYF. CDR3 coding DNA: TGTGCCAGCAGCTTACACCCTAACTACCAAGAGACCCAGTATTTC.

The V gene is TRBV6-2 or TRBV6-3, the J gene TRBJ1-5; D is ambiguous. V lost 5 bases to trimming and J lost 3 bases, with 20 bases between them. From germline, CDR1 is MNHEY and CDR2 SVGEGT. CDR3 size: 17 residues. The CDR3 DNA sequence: TGTGCCAGCAGTCGATACGGAACAGTCTCATTCAATCAGCCCCAGCATTTT. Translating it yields CASSRYGTVSFNQPQHF.

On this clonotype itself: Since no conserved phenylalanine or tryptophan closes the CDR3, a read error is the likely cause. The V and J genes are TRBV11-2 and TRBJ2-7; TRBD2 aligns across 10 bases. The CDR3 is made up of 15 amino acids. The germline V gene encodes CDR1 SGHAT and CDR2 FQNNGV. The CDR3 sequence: CVSSSQIAGGSEQYL. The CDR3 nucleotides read TGTGTCAGCAGCTCCCAGATAGCGGGAGGTTCCGAGCAGTACTTA.

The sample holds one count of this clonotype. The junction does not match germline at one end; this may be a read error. CDR3 bases: TGTGCCGGCAGCTTGCCAGAAATCTACTATGGCTACACCTTC. Translated: CAGSLPEIYYGYTF. The rearrangement links TRBV11-2 to TRBJ1-2; D gene ambiguous. CDR1 is SGHAT, CDR2 FQNNGV, per germline. There are 14 residues in the CDR3.

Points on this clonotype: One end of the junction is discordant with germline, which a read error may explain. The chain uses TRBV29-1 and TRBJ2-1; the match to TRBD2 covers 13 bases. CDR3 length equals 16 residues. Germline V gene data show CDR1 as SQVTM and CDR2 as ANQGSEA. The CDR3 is CGVEDTGTSGDNEYFF. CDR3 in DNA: TGCGGCGTTGAAGACACGGGGACTAGCGGGGACAATGAGTATTTCTTC.

The DNA of the CDR3 is TGTGCCAGCAGCTTGGGCGGAGGTGTGGAGACCCAGTACTTC. It codes for CASSLGGGVETQYF. This chain uses TRBV7-9 with TRBJ2-5; D is possibly TRBD2 (5 bases). This CDR3 contains 14 residues. The V gene lost 3 bases and the J gene lost 5 bases, with 13 bases spanning the gap. Germline V CDR1 and CDR2: SEHNR, FQNEAQ (reference sequence).